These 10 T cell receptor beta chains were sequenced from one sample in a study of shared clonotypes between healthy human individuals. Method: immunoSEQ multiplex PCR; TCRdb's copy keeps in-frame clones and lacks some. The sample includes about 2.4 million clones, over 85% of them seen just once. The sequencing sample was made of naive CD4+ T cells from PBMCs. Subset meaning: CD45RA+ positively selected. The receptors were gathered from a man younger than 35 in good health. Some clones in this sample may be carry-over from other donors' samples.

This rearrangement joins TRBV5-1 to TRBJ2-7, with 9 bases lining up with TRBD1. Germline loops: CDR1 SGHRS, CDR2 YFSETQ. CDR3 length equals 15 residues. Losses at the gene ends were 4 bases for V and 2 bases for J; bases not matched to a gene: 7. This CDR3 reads CASSPGDRATYEQYF. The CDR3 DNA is TGCGCCAGCAGCCCAGGGGACAGGGCGACCTACGAGCAGTACTTC.

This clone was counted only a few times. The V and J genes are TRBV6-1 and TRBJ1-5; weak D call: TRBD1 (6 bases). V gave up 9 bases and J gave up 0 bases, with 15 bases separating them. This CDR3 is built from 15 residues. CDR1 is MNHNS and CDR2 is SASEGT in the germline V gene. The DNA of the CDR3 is TGTGCCAGTACAGGGAACCGCTATAGCAATCAGCCCCAGCATTTT. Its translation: CASTGNRYSNQPQHF.

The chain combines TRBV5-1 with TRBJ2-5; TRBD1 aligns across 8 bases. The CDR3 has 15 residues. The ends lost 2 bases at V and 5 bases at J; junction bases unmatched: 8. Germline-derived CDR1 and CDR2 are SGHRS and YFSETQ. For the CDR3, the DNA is TGCGCCAGCAGCTTTTGGCAGGGGGCTGGGGAGACCCAGTACTTC. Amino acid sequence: CASSFWQGAGETQYF.

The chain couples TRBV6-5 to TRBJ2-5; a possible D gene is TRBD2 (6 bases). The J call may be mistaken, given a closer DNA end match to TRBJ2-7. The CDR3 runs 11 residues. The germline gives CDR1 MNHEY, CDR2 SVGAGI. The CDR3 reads CASAEGYEQYF. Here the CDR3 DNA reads TGTGCCAGCGCGGAGGGGTACGAGCAGTACTTC.

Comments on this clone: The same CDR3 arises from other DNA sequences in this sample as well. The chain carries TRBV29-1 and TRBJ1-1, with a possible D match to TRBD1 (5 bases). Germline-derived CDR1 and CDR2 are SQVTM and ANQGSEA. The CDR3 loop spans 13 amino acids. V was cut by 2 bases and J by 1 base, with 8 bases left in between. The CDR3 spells CSVERGRNTEAFF. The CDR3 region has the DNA TGCAGCGTTGAAAGGGGCAGGAACACTGAAGCTTTCTTT.

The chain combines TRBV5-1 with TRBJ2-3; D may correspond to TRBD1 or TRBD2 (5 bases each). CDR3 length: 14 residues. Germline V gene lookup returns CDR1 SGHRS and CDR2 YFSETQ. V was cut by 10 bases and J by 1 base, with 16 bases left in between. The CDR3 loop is CASWGSVGTDTQYF. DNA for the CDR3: TGCGCCTCCTGGGGGAGCGTTGGCACAGATACGCAGTATTTT.

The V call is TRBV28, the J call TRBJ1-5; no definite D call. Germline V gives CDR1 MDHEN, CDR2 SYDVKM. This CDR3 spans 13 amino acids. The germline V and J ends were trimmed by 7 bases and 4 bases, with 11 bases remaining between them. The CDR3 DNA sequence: TGTGCCAGCACCGCGGTGAGGAATCAGCCCCAGCATTTT. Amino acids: CASTAVRNQPQHF.

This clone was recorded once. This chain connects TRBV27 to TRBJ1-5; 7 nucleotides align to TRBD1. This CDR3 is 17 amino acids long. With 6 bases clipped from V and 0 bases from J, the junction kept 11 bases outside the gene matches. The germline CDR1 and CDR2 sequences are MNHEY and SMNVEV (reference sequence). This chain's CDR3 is CASRRSTGVFSNQPQHF. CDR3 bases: TGTGCCAGCAGGAGAAGTACAGGGGTTTTTAGCAATCAGCCCCAGCATTTT.

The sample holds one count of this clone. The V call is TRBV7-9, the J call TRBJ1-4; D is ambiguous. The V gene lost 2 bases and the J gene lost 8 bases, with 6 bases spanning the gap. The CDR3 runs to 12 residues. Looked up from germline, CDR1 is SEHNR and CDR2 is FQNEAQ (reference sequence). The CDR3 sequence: CASSLWQEKLFF. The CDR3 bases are TGTGCCAGCAGCTTATGGCAGGAAAAACTGTTTTTT.

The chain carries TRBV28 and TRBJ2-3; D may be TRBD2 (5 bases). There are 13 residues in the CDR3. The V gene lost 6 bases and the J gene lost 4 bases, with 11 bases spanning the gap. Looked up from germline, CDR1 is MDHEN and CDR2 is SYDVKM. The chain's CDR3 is CASRSLAPDTQYF. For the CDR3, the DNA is TGTGCCAGCAGGTCCCTAGCCCCAGATACGCAGTATTTT.